This T cell receptor beta chain was sequenced for a study of PD-1 blockade in classical Hodgkin lymphoma. As regards this clone: The target antigen is unknown.

Repertoires were generated with immunoSEQ multiplex PCR, while TCRdb's copy carries only in-frame clones and drops some. Of over 50,000 clones listed, approximately 89% are singletons. The length of the CDR3 is 14 residues. CDR1 SEHNR and CDR2 FQNEAQ come from the germline V gene (reference sequence). With 5 bases removed from V and 4 bases from J, the gap between germline ends came to 13 bases. The time point denotes: cycle 4 day 1 (C4D1), after more than five weeks of nivolumab. Each patient relapsed following autologous stem cell transplantation, and prior brentuximab vedotin exposure differed. Study-wide results and caveats: There was a significant rise in CD4+ TCR diversity by C4D1, with no such rise for CD8+.

The specimen was peripheral blood mononuclear cells (PBMCs), collected before the fourth cycle of nivolumab. The clonotype was recovered from a human donor with classical Hodgkin lymphoma. This sequence joins TRBV7-9 and TRBJ2-3, with no clear D. The CDR3 DNA sequence: TGTGCCAGCAGCCTAGGTGTCATCGCAGATACGCAGTATTTT. It encodes CASSLGVIADTQYF.